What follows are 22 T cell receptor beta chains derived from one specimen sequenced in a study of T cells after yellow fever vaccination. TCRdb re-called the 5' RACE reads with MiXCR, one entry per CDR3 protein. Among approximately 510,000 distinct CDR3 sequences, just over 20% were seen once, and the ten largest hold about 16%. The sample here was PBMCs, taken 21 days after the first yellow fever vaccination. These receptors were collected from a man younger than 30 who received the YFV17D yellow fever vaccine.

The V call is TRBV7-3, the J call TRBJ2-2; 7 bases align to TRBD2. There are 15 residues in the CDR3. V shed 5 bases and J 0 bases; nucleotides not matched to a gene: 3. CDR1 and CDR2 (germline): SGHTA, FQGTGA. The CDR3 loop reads CASSKGLPNTGELFF. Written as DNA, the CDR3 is TGTGCCAGCAGCAAGGGACTACCGAACACCGGGGAGCTGTTTTTT.

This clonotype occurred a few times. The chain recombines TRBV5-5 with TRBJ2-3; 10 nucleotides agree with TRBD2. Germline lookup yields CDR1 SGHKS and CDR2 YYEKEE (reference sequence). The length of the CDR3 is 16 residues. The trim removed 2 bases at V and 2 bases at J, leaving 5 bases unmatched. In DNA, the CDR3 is TGTGCCAGCAGCTTTTTAGCGGGGGGCTACACAGATACGCAGTATTTT. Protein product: CASSFLAGGYTDTQYF.

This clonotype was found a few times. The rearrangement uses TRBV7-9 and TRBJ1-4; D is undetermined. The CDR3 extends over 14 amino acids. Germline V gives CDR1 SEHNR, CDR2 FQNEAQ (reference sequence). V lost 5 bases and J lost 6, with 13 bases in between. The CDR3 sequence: CASSPKGSDEKLFF. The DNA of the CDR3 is TGTGCCAGCAGCCCCAAGGGATCGGATGAAAAACTGTTTTTT.

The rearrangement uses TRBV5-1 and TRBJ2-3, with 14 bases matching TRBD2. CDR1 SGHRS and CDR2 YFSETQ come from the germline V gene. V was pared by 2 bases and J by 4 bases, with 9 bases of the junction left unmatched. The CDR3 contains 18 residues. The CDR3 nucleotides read TGCGCCAGCAGCTTCACGCCGGGACTAGCGGGGGCCGCAGATACGCAGTATTTT. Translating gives CASSFTPGLAGAADTQYF.

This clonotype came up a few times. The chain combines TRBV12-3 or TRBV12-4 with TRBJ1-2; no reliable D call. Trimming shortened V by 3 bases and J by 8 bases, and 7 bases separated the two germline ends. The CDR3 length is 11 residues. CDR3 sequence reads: CASSFPKGYTF. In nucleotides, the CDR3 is TGTGCCAGCAGTTTCCCGAAAGGCTACACCTTC.

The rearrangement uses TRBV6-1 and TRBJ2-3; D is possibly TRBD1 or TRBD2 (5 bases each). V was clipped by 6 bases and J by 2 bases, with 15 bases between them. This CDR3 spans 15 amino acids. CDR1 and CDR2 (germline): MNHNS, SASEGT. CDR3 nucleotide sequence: TGTGCCAGCAGGGCCTGGGACGGATACACAGATACGCAGTATTTT. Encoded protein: CASRAWDGYTDTQYF.

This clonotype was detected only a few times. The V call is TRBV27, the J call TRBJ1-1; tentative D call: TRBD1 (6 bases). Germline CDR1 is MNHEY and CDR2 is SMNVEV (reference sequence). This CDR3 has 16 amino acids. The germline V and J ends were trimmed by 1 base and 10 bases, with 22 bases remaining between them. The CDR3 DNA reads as TGTGCCAGCAGTTTATTGGCCCGAAGGGGGTCGGCGGTAGCTTTCTTT. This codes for CASSLLARRGSAVAFF.

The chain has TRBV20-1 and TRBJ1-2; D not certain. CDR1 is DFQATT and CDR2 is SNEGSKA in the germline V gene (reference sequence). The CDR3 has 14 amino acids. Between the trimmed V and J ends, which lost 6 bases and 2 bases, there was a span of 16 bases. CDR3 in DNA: TGCAGTGCCCTAGAGGGCGGACCGAACTATGGCTACACCTTC. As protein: CSALEGGPNYGYTF.

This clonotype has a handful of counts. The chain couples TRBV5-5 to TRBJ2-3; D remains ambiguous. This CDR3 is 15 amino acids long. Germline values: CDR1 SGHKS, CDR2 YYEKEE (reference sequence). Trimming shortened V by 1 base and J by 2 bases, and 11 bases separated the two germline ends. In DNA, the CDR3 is TGTGCCAGCAGCTTGTTGTCCAGGCTCACAGATACGCAGTATTTT. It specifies CASSLLSRLTDTQYF. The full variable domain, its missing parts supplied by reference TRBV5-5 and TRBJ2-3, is DAGVTQSPTHLIKTRGQQVTLRCSPISGHKSVSWYQQVLGQGPQFIFQYYEKEERGRGNFPDRFSARQFPNYSSELNVNALLLGDSALYLCASSLLSRLTDTQYFGPGTRLTVL.

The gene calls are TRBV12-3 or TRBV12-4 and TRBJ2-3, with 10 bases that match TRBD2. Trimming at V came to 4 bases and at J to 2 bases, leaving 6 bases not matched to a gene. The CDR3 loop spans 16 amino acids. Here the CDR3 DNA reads TGTGCCAGCAGTTATTTAGCGGGGGGTATCACAGATACGCAGTATTTT. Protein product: CASSYLAGGITDTQYF.

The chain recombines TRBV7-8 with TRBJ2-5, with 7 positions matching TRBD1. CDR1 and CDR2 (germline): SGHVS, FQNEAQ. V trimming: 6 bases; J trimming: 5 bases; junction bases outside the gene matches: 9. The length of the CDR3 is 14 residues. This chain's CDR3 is CASRRQGSYETQYF. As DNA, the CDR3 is TGTGCCAGCAGACGACAGGGTAGTTACGAGACCCAGTACTTC.

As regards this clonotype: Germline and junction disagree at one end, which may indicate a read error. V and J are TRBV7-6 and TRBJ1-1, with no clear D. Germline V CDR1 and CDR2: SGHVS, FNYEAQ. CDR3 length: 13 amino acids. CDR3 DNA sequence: TGTACCAGCAGCGCCTCCCACGGAAGCGAAGCTTTCTTT. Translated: CTSSASHGSEAFF. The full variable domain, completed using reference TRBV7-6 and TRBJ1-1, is GAGVSQSPRYKVTKRGQDVALRCDPISGHVSLYWYRQALGQGPEFLTYFNYEAQQDKSGLPNDRFSAERPEGSISTLTIQRTEQRDSAMYRCTSSASHGSEAFFGQGTRLTVV.

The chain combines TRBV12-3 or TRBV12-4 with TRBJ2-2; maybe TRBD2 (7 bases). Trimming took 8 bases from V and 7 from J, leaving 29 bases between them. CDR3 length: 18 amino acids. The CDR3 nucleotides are TGTGCCAGCCACTCGCGCTTGTGGGGGGGCGGTCCTGACGGGGAGCTGTTTTTT. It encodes CASHSRLWGGGPDGELFF.

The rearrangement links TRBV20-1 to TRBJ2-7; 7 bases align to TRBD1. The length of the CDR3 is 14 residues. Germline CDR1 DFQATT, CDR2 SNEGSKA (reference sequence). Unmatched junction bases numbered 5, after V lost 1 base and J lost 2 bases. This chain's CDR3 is CSARAGTAPYEQYF. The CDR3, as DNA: TGCAGTGCTAGAGCGGGGACAGCCCCCTACGAGCAGTACTTC.

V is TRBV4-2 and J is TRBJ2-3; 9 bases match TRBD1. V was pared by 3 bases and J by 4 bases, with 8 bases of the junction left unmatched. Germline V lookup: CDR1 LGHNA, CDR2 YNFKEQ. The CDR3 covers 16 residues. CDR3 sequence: CASSQGTGRVADTQYF. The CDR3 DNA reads TGTGCCAGCAGCCAGGGGACAGGGAGGGTCGCAGATACGCAGTATTTT.

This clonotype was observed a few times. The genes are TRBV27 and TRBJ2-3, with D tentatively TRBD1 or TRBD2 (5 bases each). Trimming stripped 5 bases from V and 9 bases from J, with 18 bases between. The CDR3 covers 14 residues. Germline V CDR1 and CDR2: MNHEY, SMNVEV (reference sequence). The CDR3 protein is CASSRPPPGRTQYF. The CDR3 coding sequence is TGTGCCAGCAGTCGCCCGCCGCCGGGGCGGACGCAGTATTTT.

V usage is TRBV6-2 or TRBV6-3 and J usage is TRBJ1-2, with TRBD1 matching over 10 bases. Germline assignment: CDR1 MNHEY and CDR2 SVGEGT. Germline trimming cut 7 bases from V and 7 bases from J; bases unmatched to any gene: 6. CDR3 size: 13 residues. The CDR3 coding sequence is TGTGCCAGCACGCCGGGACAGGGGATTGGCTACACCTTC. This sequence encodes CASTPGQGIGYTF.

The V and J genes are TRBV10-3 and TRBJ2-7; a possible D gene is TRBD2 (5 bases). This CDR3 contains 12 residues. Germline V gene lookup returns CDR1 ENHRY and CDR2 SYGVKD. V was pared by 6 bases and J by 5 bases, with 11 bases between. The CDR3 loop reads CAIRRDSHEQYF. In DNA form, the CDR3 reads TGTGCCATCAGACGGGATAGCCACGAGCAGTACTTC.

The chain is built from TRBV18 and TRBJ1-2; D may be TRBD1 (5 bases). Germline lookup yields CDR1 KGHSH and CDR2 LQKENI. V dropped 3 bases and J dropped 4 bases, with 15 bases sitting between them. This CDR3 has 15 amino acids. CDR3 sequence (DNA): TGTGCCAGCTCACCGATGGCAGGGTTTACCTATGGCTACACCTTC. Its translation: CASSPMAGFTYGYTF. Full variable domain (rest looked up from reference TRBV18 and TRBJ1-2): NAGVMQNPRHLVRRRGQEARLRCSPMKGHSHVYWYRQLPEEGLKFMVYLQKENIIDESGMPKERFSAEFPKEGPSILRIQQVVRGDSAAYFCASSPMAGFTYGYTFGSGTRLTVV.

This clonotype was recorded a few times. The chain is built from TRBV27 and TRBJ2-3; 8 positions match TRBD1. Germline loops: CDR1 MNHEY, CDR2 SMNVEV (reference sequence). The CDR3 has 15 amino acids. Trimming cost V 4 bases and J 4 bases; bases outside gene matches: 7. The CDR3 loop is CASSSPGQGPDTQYF. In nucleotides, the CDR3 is TGTGCCAGCAGTTCCCCCGGACAGGGCCCAGATACGCAGTATTTT.

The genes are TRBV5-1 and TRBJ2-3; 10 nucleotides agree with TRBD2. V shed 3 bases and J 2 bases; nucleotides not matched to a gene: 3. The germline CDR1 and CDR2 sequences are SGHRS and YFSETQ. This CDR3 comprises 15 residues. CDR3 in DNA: TGCGCCAGCAGCTACCTAGCGGGGGCCACAGATACGCAGTATTTT. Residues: CASSYLAGATDTQYF.

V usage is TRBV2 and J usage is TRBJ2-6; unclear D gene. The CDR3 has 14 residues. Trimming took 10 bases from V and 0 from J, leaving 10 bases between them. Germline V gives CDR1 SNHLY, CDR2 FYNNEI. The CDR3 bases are TGTGCCACCACAGCCTTCTCTGGGGCCAACGTCCTGACTTTC. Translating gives CATTAFSGANVLTF.